This is a list of T cell receptor beta chains from one sample in a study of technical replicates of blood from a handful of donors. Assay: immunoSEQ multiplex PCR; the TCRdb copy retains only in-frame clones and omits some. The sample consists of fewer than 80,000 clones, roughly 90% of them appearing once. The sequenced sample consisted of PBMCs. The origin of the receptors is a human donor in good health. Some clones in this sample may be carry-over from other donors' samples. Each CDR3 is given with its conserved first and last residue. D genes are given only for firm matches. Clone size appears in some rows only: once, few, many, or a class for an expanded clone.

abundance | d_gene | j_gene | v_gene | CDR3nt | CDR3aa
NA | TRBD2 | TRBJ2-1 | TRBV29-1 | TGCAGCGTTGTGTCGGCCAGGGGCAGGCTAGCGGGGTACAATGAGCAGTTCTTC | CSVVSARGRLAGYNEQFF
NA | TRBD1 | TRBJ1-1 | TRBV27 | TGTGCCAGCAGCGACAGGGGACAGGGTATAAATGGAGCTTTCTTT | CASSDRGQGINGAFF
once | TRBD2 | TRBJ2-3 | TRBV7-2 | TGTGCCAGCAGGCGACTAGCGGGGGGGCCAGATACGCAGTATTTT | CASRRLAGGPDTQYF
NA | TRBD2 | TRBJ2-5 | TRBV5-1 | TGCGCCAGCAGCTTGTTTGGGACTAGCGGACAAGAGACCCAGTACTTC | CASSLFGTSGQETQYF
once | NA | TRBJ2-1 | TRBV5-4 | TGTGCCAGCAGCTCCGGGACAACGCGGAATGAGCAGTTCTTC | CASSSGTTRNEQFF
NA | TRBD1 | TRBJ1-4 | TRBV11-2 | TGTGCCAGCAGCTCCCAGGGGGCGAATGAAAAACTGTTTTTT | CASSSQGANEKLFF
NA | TRBD1 | TRBJ2-5 | TRBV6-1 | TGTGCCAGCAGTGGGACAGGGGGCCTGGAGACCCAGTACTTC | CASSGTGGLETQYF
NA | NA | TRBJ2-7 | TRBV6-6 | TGTGCCAGCAGTTCCCCCGCGGGTTCCTACGAGCAGTACTTC | CASSSPAGSYEQYF
NA | NA | TRBJ1-3 | TRBV5-4 | TGTGCCAGCAGTCGGGACACGAGCTCTGGAAACACCATATATTTT | CASSRDTSSGNTIYF
NA | TRBD1 | TRBJ2-7 | TRBV4-3 | TGCGCCAGCAGCCAAGATACGGGACAGCCCTACGAGCAGTACTTC | CASSQDTGQPYEQYF
NA | NA | TRBJ2-3 | TRBV29-1 | TGCAGCGTTGAAGCGCGGGGGCCCCAAAGGACGCAGTATTTT | CSVEARGPQRTQYF
once | TRBD1 | TRBJ2-7 | TRBV5-1 | TGCGCCAGCAGCCTTGGGGGGACAGGGAATTACGAGCAGTACTTC | CASSLGGTGNYEQYF
NA | NA | TRBJ1-2 | TRBV15 | TGTGCCACCAGCAGAGCTACAGGAGATCCCTATGGCTACACCTTC | CATSRATGDPYGYTF
NA | NA | TRBJ2-7 | TRBV27 | TGTGCCAGCAGTTTAAAGCCTTGGTACGAGCAGTACTTC | CASSLKPWYEQYF
NA | NA | TRBJ2-1 | TRBV19 | TGTGCCAGTAGACAGGGCGCCTACAATGAGCAGTTCTTC | CASRQGAYNEQFF
NA | NA | TRBJ1-6 | TRBV4-3 | TGCGCCAGCAGCCAGGAGAGTTGGGGAGCAGATTCACCCCTCCACTTT | CASSQESWGADSPLHF
NA | TRBD1 | TRBJ2-7 | TRBV7-2 | TGTGCCAGCAGCTTAAGCAGGGGGCTACACGAGCAGTACTTC | CASSLSRGLHEQYF
NA | TRBD2 | TRBJ2-1 | TRBV15 | TGTGCCACCAGCAGGGGACTAGCGCTGATCTCCTACAATGAGCAGTTCTTC | CATSRGLALISYNEQFF
NA | NA | TRBJ1-1 | TRBV7-9 | TGTGCCAGCAGCTTAGAGTCCTACAGCTTGAACACTGAAGCTTTCTTT | CASSLESYSLNTEAFF
NA | NA | TRBJ1-1 | TRBV5-1 | TGCGCCAGCAGCTGGCAGGGAACCACTGAAGCTTTCTTT | CASSWQGTTEAFF
NA | NA | TRBJ2-2 | TRBV30 | TGTGCCTGCCACAGCACCGGGGAGCTGTTTTTT | CACHSTGELFF
NA | NA | TRBJ2-7 | TRBV5-4 | TGTGCCAGCAAGGGGGGGGTATCTGGCGAGCAGTACTTC | CASKGGVSGEQYF
NA | NA | TRBJ1-1 | TRBV20-1 | TGCAGTGCTAAAGGACAGCAAGCTTTCTTT | CSAKGQQAFF
NA | NA | TRBJ2-7 | TRBV7-8 | TGTGCCAGCAGCTTCGGCAGGGGTTACGAGCAGTACTTC | CASSFGRGYEQYF
once | TRBD1 | TRBJ1-3 | TRBV12-5 | TGTGCTAGTGGCTTGACAGGGTCAGACACCATATATTTT | CASGLTGSDTIYF
NA | TRBD2 | TRBJ2-3 | TRBV5-6 | TGTGCCAGCAGCTTGTTGCTAGCGGGAACAGCGGGCACAGATACGCAGTATTTT | CASSLLLAGTAGTDTQYF
NA | NA | TRBJ1-1 | TRBV27 | TGTGCCAGCAGTCCCCGTCCGCGGACTTTGAACACTGAAGCTTTCTTT | CASSPRPRTLNTEAFF
NA | TRBD2 | TRBJ2-5 | TRBV2 | TGTGCCAGCAGTGTTTTCGGGACTAGCATAGAGACCCAGTACTTC | CASSVFGTSIETQYF
NA | TRBD2 | TRBJ2-7 | TRBV12-5 | TGTGCTAGTGGGGGAGGGCCGCAACTAGCGGGGGACATCTACGAGCAGTACTTC | CASGGGPQLAGDIYEQYF
NA | TRBD2 | TRBJ2-3 | TRBV11-1 | TGTGCCAGCAGCGCCAGCGGGGGGACCACAGATACGCAGTATTTT | CASSASGGTTDTQYF
few | NA | TRBJ1-1 | TRBV7-6 | TGTGCCAGCAGCCCAACAGGGAACACTGAAGCTTTCTTT | CASSPTGNTEAFF